Given below is one T cell receptor beta chain in context. No antigen is known for it. Base quality data are lacking; no much larger clone is found one base away. High-throughput TCRbeta CDR3 sequencing of frozen genomic DNA was performed by immunoSEQ, with PCR amplification, mapping, bias correction and internal controls included. The published analysis was carried out like this. Only productive rearrangements were retained, and each unique TCRbeta sequence was defined by its CDR3 nucleotide sequence together with its V and J gene. For classification of a sequence as donor-reactive, at least 5-fold expansion in CFSE-low cells relative to unstimulated pre-transplant cells and a frequency of at least 0.01% were required. Per-subject minimum frequency thresholds, based on the lowest-template unstimulated sample, ensured at least 90% detection power. Repertoire turnover was measured by Jensen-Shannon divergence between the top 1000 TCRbeta sequences post- and pre-transplant. Two-sided Fisher's exact tests were used to test for changes in how often donor-reactive sequences were detected. TCRdb retrieved this table from immuneACCESS and kept in-frame rearrangements only. Not all clones are present; in checked studies, unresolved V genes account for under half, and no reason is known for the remainder. The D gene and trimming were derived from the DNA, and the V and J assignments and clone size from that table. For this sample the table gives 25,000 to 35,000 clones, of which 90% to 95% were detected only once. Approximately 26% of the sample rests with the top ten.

The junction shows trimming of 0 bases on V and 3 bases on J, and the gene matches do not reach 6 bases of it. The CDR3 measures 17 amino acids from cysteine to phenylalanine. The retained sequence is limited to the CDR3, 51 bases, with the frame set at the first base. The germline V gene specifies MGHRA as CDR1 and YSYEKL as CDR2. This specimen belongs to a study of T cell clones after liver transplantation (dated by TCRdb to the late 2010s). Looking at the study overall: The samples were obtained from ITN030ST, a randomized trial that attempted immunosuppression withdrawal within 2 years after liver transplantation. No induction therapy was given to the subjects, and standard immunosuppression was administered until randomization at 12-24 months post-transplant. A cohort of 8 liver transplant recipients was studied, of whom 3 were classified as tolerant and 5 as non-tolerant. Third party-reactive TCRbeta sequences were also identified from pre-transplant MLRs to serve as an antigen-independent comparator for donor-reactive sequences. Blood samples were collected pre-transplant, pre-randomization before withdrawal, and post-randomization after either complete withdrawal or failed withdrawal. Three of the eight recipients were HCV-positive; the others were transplanted for non-autoimmune, non-viral indications. To count as tolerant, a recipient had to stay completely off immunosuppression for at least one year without liver enzymes climbing beyond twice the upper limit of normal. Donor-reactive T cell clones were identified by TCRbeta sequencing following a pre-transplant mixed lymphocyte reaction and were subsequently tracked in post-transplant blood. The full study reports these points: Because of small, heterogeneous patient numbers and non-standardized post-transplant time points, the conclusions were only preliminary. Donor-reactive sequences declined more than third party-reactive ones, suggesting partial antigen-specific deletion unrelated to withdrawal success. When repertoire turnover was accounted for, significantly reduced detection of donor-reactive sequences was found in 7 of 8 subjects for CD4 and in 8 of 8 subjects for CD8. In most of the 8 subjects, circulating donor-reactive CD4 TCRbeta sequences decreased significantly after transplant, regardless of tolerance or HCV status. Low numbers of available donor cells limited the measurable donor-reactive repertoire in two subjects. Since no allograft tissue specimens were available, donor-reactive T cells may have migrated into the graft instead of being deleted.

Unstimulated PBMCs, after thawing, were stained for CD3, CD4 and CD8 and then FACS-sorted into CD3+CD4+ and CD3+CD8+ populations. All 8 studied subjects were randomized to withdrawal of immunosuppression. The Qiagen DNeasy Blood and Tissue Kit was used for isolation of genomic DNA. Specimen: CD8+ T cells from blood, collected 12 months after liver transplant. This sequence was found in a human patient who received a liver transplant. After transplantation, some T cells may belong to the graft donor instead of the recipient. The sequence is built from TRBV4-1 and TRBJ1-5, and TRBD1 matches 9 of the central bases. The CDR3 sequence is CASSQDWTGASNQPQHF. The DNA sequence is as follows: TGCGCCAGCAGCCAAGATTGGACAGGGGCTTCCAATCAGCCCCAGCATTTT.